The 14 T cell receptor beta chains presented below share a single source sample, sequenced in a study of blood T cell repertoires in COVID-19. TCRdb keeps only in-frame clones here, not all; method: immunoSEQ multiplex PCR. The sample lists about 210,000 clones; around 88% were seen once. The sequenced material came from peripheral blood. Receptors were obtained from a man aged 50 to 59 with active or convalescent COVID-19.

This clone was detected only a few times. This rearrangement joins TRBV27 to TRBJ1-2; perhaps TRBD1 as D (6 bases). The ends were cut back, 6 bases at V and 1 base at J, with 12 bases in the middle. CDR1 MNHEY and CDR2 SMNVEV come from the germline V gene (reference sequence). The CDR3 loop spans 14 amino acids. The CDR3 protein is CASRDRMDNYGYTF. CDR3 sequence (DNA): TGTGCCAGCAGAGACAGGATGGATAACTATGGCTACACCTTC.

V and J are TRBV4-3 and TRBJ2-7, with 11 nucleotides matching TRBD1. Per germline, CDR1 LGHNA and CDR2 YSLEER. Unmatched junction bases numbered 2, after V lost 4 bases and J lost 0 bases. CDR3 length equals 15 residues. The CDR3 region has the DNA TGCGCCAGCAGCCTTGGGACAGGGGGCTCCTACGAGCAGTACTTC. Protein: CASSLGTGGSYEQYF.

The chain joins TRBV10-2 to TRBJ1-6; D is possibly TRBD1 (6 bases). Germline V CDR1 and CDR2: WSHSY, SAAADI. The ends were cut back, 6 bases at V and 4 bases at J, with 7 bases in the middle. This CDR3 contains 13 residues. The CDR3 sequence: CASSQGYNSPLHF. The CDR3, as DNA: TGCGCCAGCAGCCAGGGGTATAATTCACCCCTCCACTTT.

This sequence joins TRBV30 and TRBJ2-7, with TRBD2 as a possible D gene (8 bases). Trimming removed 1 base at V and 6 bases at J, with 19 bases between. The germline V gene has CDR1 GTSNPN and CDR2 SVGIG (reference sequence). The CDR3 consists of 15 residues. In DNA form, the CDR3 reads TGTGCCTGGAGTGACCTCGGGAGGGGGCCCTCCGAGCAGTACTTC. Translating it yields CAWSDLGRGPSEQYF.

The chain is built from TRBV28 and TRBJ1-5, with D perhaps matching TRBD1 (6 bases). Trimming left V 7 bases short and J 0 bases short, with 16 bases between. The CDR3 sequence is 16 residues long. The germline CDR1 and CDR2 sequences are MDHEN and SYDVKM. The CDR3, as DNA: TGTGCCAGCAACGACTCCGGACAGTATAGCAATCAGCCCCAGCATTTT. This gives the protein CASNDSGQYSNQPQHF.

J is TRBJ1-2 and V is TRBV6-1, with TRBD1 as a possible D gene (5 bases). The V end lost 3 bases, the J end lost 3 bases, and 11 bases lay between the germline ends. Germline values: CDR1 MNHNS, CDR2 SASEGT. The CDR3 length is 14 residues. CDR3 DNA: TGTGCCAGCAGTGAGGGCAGGGTCGACTATGGCTACACCTTC. This codes for CASSEGRVDYGYTF.

The rearrangement uses TRBV11-2 and TRBJ1-6; tentative D call: TRBD1 (5 bases). This CDR3 has 16 amino acids. CDR1 is SGHAT, CDR2 FQNNGV, per germline. V dropped 0 bases and J dropped 4 bases, with 10 bases sitting between them. The CDR3 sequence: CASSLDLTDYNSPLHF. The CDR3 DNA reads as TGTGCCAGCAGCTTAGATCTGACAGATTATAATTCACCCCTCCACTTT. The whole variable domain, remainder taken from reference TRBV11-2 and TRBJ1-6, is EAGVAQSPRYKIIEKRQSVAFWCNPISGHATLYWYQQILGQGPKLLIQFQNNGVVDDSQLPKDRFSAERLKGVDSTLKIQPAKLEDSAVYLCASSLDLTDYNSPLHFGNGTRLTVT.

The chain couples TRBV7-3 to TRBJ2-5; 8 positions match TRBD1. The CDR3 spans 13 residues. Trimming removed 5 bases from V and 5 bases from J; junction bases left unmatched: 4. The germline V gene has CDR1 SGHTA and CDR2 FQGTGA. The DNA for the CDR3 is TGTGCCAGCAGCCCACAGGGGGGTGAGACCCAGTACTTC. Translation: CASSPQGGETQYF.

The J gene is TRBJ1-2, the V gene TRBV6-1; unclear D gene. Germline CDR1 and CDR2: MNHNS and SASEGT. CDR3 length equals 13 residues. The V end lost 3 bases, the J end lost 4 bases, and 9 bases lay between the germline ends. The CDR3 region has the DNA TGTGCCAGCAGTGAGGTGAGAATCTATGGCTACACCTTC. Amino acids: CASSEVRIYGYTF.

The J gene is TRBJ2-6, the V gene TRBV2; D unclear. The V end lost 6 bases, the J end lost 2 bases, and 8 bases lay between the germline ends. The CDR3 is 14 residues long. Germline CDR1 and CDR2: SNHLY and FYNNEI. The CDR3 here is CASSPDTGANVLTF. The DNA for the CDR3 is TGTGCCAGCAGCCCCGACACTGGGGCCAACGTCCTGACTTTC.

V is TRBV6-1 and J is TRBJ1-2; no clear D. Germline values: CDR1 MNHNS, CDR2 SASEGT. Trimming left V 3 bases short and J 0 bases short, with 11 bases between. This CDR3 comprises 15 residues. The CDR3 spells CASSDARGPNYGYTF. The CDR3 DNA reads TGTGCCAGCAGTGATGCCAGAGGGCCTAACTATGGCTACACCTTC.

This chain uses TRBV19 with TRBJ1-1; 8 bases match TRBD1. Germline lookup yields CDR1 LNHDA and CDR2 SQIVND (reference sequence). Trimming cost V 4 bases and J 0 bases; bases outside gene matches: 1. This CDR3 has 14 residues. The DNA for the CDR3 is TGTGCCAGTAGTAGGGGACAGGTGAACACTGAAGCTTTCTTT. Protein product: CASSRGQVNTEAFF.

The chain has TRBV19 and TRBJ1-1; D ambiguous. V gave up 6 bases and J gave up 4 bases, with 9 bases separating them. From germline, CDR1 is LNHDA and CDR2 SQIVND (reference sequence). The CDR3 length is 12 residues. CDR3 protein: CASSHRGTEAFF. The CDR3 nucleotides are TGTGCCAGTAGCCACCGAGGCACTGAAGCTTTCTTT. The variable domain in full, with the rest retrieved from reference TRBV19 and TRBJ1-1, is DGGITQSPKYLFRKEGQNVTLSCEQNLNHDAMYWYRQDPGQGLRLIYYSQIVNDFQKGDIAEGYSVSREKKESFPLTVTSAQKNPTAFYLCASSHRGTEAFFGQGTRLTVV.

In its sample, this clone was seen a few times. The V gene is TRBV4-1, the J gene TRBJ1-2; 10 bases match TRBD1. V dropped 4 bases and J dropped 4; count of bases not matched to a gene: 12. The germline V gene has CDR1 MGHRA and CDR2 YSYEKL. CDR3 length: 17 residues. The CDR3 sequence: CASSLLPGTGEGYGYTF. The CDR3 coding sequence is TGCGCCAGCAGCCTCCTACCCGGGACAGGGGAGGGCTATGGCTACACCTTC.